These 16 T cell receptor beta chains originate from one sample sequenced in a study of shared clonotypes between healthy human individuals. Produced via immunoSEQ multiplex PCR; TCRdb's table is partial and in-frame only. The sample carries over a million clones, approximately 96% recorded once. Sequencing was performed on naive CD4+ T cells sorted from blood. Subset of the sample: CD45RA+ positively selected. The source is a man aged 25-40 years in good health.

The chain has TRBV28 and TRBJ2-7; 10 bases line up with TRBD1. The CDR3 has 13 amino acids. Losses at the gene ends were 5 bases for V and 6 bases for J; bases not matched to a gene: 4. CDR1 MDHEN and CDR2 SYDVKM come from the germline V gene. The DNA of the CDR3 is TGTGCCAGCAGTAGGGGGGACAGGGGCGAGCAGTACTTC. It translates to CASSRGDRGEQYF.

The CDR3 protein is CASSQDWGRHYEQYF. CDR3 DNA sequence: TGCGCCAGCAGCCAAGATTGGGGGAGGCACTACGAGCAGTACTTC. The rearrangement links TRBV4-3 to TRBJ2-7; tentative D call: TRBD2 (6 bases). V was cut by 0 bases and J by 3 bases, with 12 bases left in between. The germline CDR1 and CDR2 sequences are LGHNA and YSLEER. The CDR3 contains 15 residues.

The V and J genes are TRBV19 and TRBJ1-2; D remains unclear. CDR3 size: 15 residues. The germline CDR1 and CDR2 sequences are LNHDA and SQIVND (reference sequence). Between the trimmed V and J ends, which lost 3 bases and 2 bases, there was a span of 13 bases. The chain's CDR3 is CASSIPSVRNYGYTF. The CDR3 DNA is TGTGCCAGTAGTATCCCGTCCGTAAGGAACTATGGCTACACCTTC.

This chain joins TRBV27 and TRBJ2-7; D possibly corresponds to TRBD2 (5 bases). Germline V gene data show CDR1 as MNHEY and CDR2 as SMNVEV (reference sequence). The CDR3 extends over 16 amino acids. Trimming left V 6 bases short and J 2 bases short, with 20 bases between. The DNA for the CDR3 is TGTGCCAGCAGCCGAGCCGGGCTAGCTCCTGCCTACGAGCAGTACTTC. Protein: CASSRAGLAPAYEQYF.

V usage is TRBV9 and J usage is TRBJ2-3, with 13 bases fitting TRBD2. The CDR3 loop spans 17 amino acids. The V gene end was trimmed by 0 bases and the J gene end by 3 bases; junction bases not matched to a gene: 4. Looked up from germline, CDR1 is SGDLS and CDR2 is YYNGEE. The CDR3: CASSVATSGRETDTQYF. The CDR3 DNA reads TGTGCCAGCAGCGTAGCAACTAGCGGGAGGGAAACAGATACGCAGTATTTT.

The genes are TRBV7-9 and TRBJ2-5, with 11 bases aligning to TRBD1. Germline V gene data show CDR1 as SEHNR and CDR2 as FQNEAQ (reference sequence). The J segment lost 5 bases and the V segment lost 5 bases, leaving 16 bases of the junction unmatched. The CDR3 is 18 residues long. The CDR3 sequence is CASSPRTGGSTRGETQYF. CDR3 coding DNA: TGTGCCAGCAGCCCGAGGACAGGGGGCAGCACCAGAGGGGAGACCCAGTACTTC. The full variable domain, its missing parts supplied by reference TRBV7-9 and TRBJ2-5, is DTGVSQNPRHKITKRGQNVTFRCDPISEHNRLYWYRQTLGQGPEFLTYFQNEAQLEKSRLLSDRFSAERPKGSFSTLEIQRTEQGDSAMYLCASSPRTGGSTRGETQYFGPGTRLLVL.

This clone appeared a single time. The V and J genes are TRBV27 and TRBJ2-6; D is ambiguous. CDR1 is MNHEY, CDR2 SMNVEV, per germline (reference sequence). V was trimmed by 5 bases and J by 0 bases, leaving 14 bases between them. The CDR3 is 17 amino acids. The CDR3 nucleotides read TGTGCCAGCAGTCCCCGGGTTTTACTCTCTGGGGCCAACGTCCTGACTTTC. Translated: CASSPRVLLSGANVLTF.

CDR3 loop: CASSLIGGTGYQPQHF. DNA for the CDR3: TGTGCCAGCAGTTTAATCGGCGGGACAGGGTACCAGCCCCAGCATTTT. This rearrangement joins TRBV28 to TRBJ1-5, with 9 bases lining up with TRBD1. The CDR3 sequence is 16 residues long. CDR1 and CDR2 (germline): MDHEN, SYDVKM. Losses at the gene ends were 2 bases for V and 7 bases for J; bases not matched to a gene: 9.

CDR3 coding DNA: TGTGCCAGCAGTGGATGGGGAGATGAGCAGTTCTTC. Residues: CASSGWGDEQFF. The chain carries TRBV2 and TRBJ2-1, with D maybe TRBD2 (5 bases). Germline values: CDR1 SNHLY, CDR2 FYNNEI. Trimming shortened V by 4 bases and J by 8 bases, and 9 bases separated the two germline ends. The CDR3 spans 12 residues.

The gene calls are TRBV11-2 and TRBJ2-5; 8 positions agree with TRBD2. With V trimmed by 0 bases and J by 5 bases, 5 bases remained unmatched. This CDR3 contains 15 residues. From germline, CDR1 is SGHAT and CDR2 FQNNGV. The CDR3 here is CASSLDGSSGETQYF. The CDR3 bases are TGTGCCAGCAGCTTAGATGGCTCTAGCGGGGAGACCCAGTACTTC.

The CDR3 sequence: CASSLSSNRLFSSYEQYF. DNA of the CDR3: TGCGCCAGCAGCTTGTCGTCTAACCGACTTTTTAGCTCCTACGAGCAGTACTTC. This chain connects TRBV5-1 to TRBJ2-7; no definite D call. V dropped 1 base and J dropped 0 bases, with 20 bases sitting between them. Per the germline V gene, CDR1 is SGHRS and CDR2 is YFSETQ. CDR3 length: 18 residues.

The chain recombines TRBV7-2 with TRBJ2-1, with D uncertain. V lost 5 bases, J lost 0 bases, and 5 bases lay in between. This CDR3 spans 13 amino acids. CDR1 and CDR2 (germline): SGHTA, FQGNSA. CDR3 sequence: CASSHPSYNEQFF. The CDR3 nucleotides read TGTGCCAGCAGCCACCCCTCCTACAATGAGCAGTTCTTC.

CDR3 residues: CASSPGQGPRGETQYF. In DNA, the CDR3 is TGCGCCAGCAGCCCCGGACAGGGGCCACGAGGAGAGACCCAGTACTTC. The V call is TRBV5-1, the J call TRBJ2-5; 9 positions match TRBD1. This CDR3 is 16 amino acids long. In germline, CDR1 is SGHRS, CDR2 YFSETQ. The trim removed 4 bases at V and 4 bases at J, leaving 11 bases unmatched.

As regards this clone: At the DNA level, this CDR3 is encoded by other sequences in the same sample as well. V gene TRBV5-1 combines with J gene TRBJ1-1; no definite D call. Trimming left V 0 bases short and J 1 base short, with 4 bases between. CDR1 is SGHRS, CDR2 YFSETQ, per germline. This CDR3 is 13 amino acids long. CDR3 residues: CASSLVTNTEAFF. CDR3 coding DNA: TGCGCCAGCAGCTTGGTTACGAACACTGAAGCTTTCTTT.

The chain joins TRBV27 to TRBJ2-2; 10 nucleotides agree with TRBD1. V shed 2 bases, J shed 5 bases, and the junction held 17 bases outside the gene matches. The CDR3 loop spans 20 amino acids. The germline V gene has CDR1 MNHEY and CDR2 SMNVEV (reference sequence). CDR3 coding DNA: TGTGCCAGCAGTTTAAAACCAAGCGGGACAGGGGATGGGAGAACCGGGGAGCTGTTTTTT. It codes for CASSLKPSGTGDGRTGELFF.

The V and J genes are TRBV28 and TRBJ1-4; 8 bases map to TRBD1. The CDR3 consists of 15 residues. Trimming cost V 6 bases and J 5 bases; bases outside gene matches: 8. Looked up from germline, CDR1 is MDHEN and CDR2 is SYDVKM. In DNA form, the CDR3 reads TGTGCCAGCAGCCCTCGGGACAGGCTCAATGAAAAACTGTTTTTT. Translating gives CASSPRDRLNEKLFF.